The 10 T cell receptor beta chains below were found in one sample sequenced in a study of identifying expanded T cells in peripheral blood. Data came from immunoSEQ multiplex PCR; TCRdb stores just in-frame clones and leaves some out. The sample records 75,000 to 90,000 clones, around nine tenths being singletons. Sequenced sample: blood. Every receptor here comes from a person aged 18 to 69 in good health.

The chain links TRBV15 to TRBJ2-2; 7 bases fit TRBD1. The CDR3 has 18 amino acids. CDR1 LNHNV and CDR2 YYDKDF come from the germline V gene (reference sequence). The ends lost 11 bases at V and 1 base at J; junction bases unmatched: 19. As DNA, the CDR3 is TGTGCCTCCTCCGAAAAGGGGGCGTATGGGAGGAACACCGGGGAGCTGTTTTTT. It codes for CASSEKGAYGRNTGELFF. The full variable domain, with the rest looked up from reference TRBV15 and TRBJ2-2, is DAMVIQNPRYQVTQFGKPVTLSCSQTLNHNVMYWYQQKSSQAPKLLFHYYDKDFNNEADTPDNFQSRRPNTSFCFLDIRSPGLGDTAMYLCASSEKGAYGRNTGELFFGEGSRLTVL.

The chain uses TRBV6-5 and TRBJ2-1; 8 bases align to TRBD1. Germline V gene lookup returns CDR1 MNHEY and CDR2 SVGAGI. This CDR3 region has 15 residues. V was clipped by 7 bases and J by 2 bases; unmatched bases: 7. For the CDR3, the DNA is TGTGCCAGCACCAGTGGACAGGGCCCCTACAATGAGCAGTTCTTC. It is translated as CASTSGQGPYNEQFF.

This CDR3 reads CANGEDHTEAFF. DNA of the CDR3: TGTGCCAACGGAGAAGACCACACTGAAGCTTTCTTT. The genes are TRBV21-1 and TRBJ1-1. TRBV21-1 is termed a pseudogene. The CDR3 consists of 12 residues.

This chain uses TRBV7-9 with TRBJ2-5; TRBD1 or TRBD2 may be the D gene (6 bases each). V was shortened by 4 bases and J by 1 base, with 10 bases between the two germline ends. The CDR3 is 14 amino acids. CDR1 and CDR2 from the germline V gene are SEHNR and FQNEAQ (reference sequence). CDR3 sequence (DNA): TGTGCCAGCAGCTCCCGGGGGCTCCAAGAGACCCAGTACTTC. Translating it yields CASSSRGLQETQYF. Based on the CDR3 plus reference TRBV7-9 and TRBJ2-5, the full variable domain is DTGVSQNPRHKITKRGQNVTFRCDPISEHNRLYWYRQTLGQGPEFLTYFQNEAQLEKSRLLSDRFSAERPKGSFSTLEIQRTEQGDSAMYLCASSSRGLQETQYFGPGTRLLVL.

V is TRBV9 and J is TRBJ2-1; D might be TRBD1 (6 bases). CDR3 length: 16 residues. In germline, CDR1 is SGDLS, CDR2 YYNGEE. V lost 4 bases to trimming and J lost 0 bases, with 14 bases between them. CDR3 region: CASSPGETGSYNEQFF. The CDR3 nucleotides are TGTGCCAGCAGCCCAGGGGAGACGGGCTCCTACAATGAGCAGTTCTTC.

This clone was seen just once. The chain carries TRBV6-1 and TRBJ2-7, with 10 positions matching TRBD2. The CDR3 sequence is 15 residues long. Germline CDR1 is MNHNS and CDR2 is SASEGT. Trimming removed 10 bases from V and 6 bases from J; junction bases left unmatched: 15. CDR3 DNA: TGTGCCACCATCGCGGCACTAGCGGGGTCGGGCGAGCAGTACTTC. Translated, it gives CATIAALAGSGEQYF.

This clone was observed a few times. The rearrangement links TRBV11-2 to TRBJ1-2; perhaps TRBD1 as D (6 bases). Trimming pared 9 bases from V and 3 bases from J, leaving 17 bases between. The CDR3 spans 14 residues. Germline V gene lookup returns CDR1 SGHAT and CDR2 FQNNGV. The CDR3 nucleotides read TGTGCCAGTGTCGAACAGGGTTGGGACTATGGCTACACCTTC. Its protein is CASVEQGWDYGYTF.

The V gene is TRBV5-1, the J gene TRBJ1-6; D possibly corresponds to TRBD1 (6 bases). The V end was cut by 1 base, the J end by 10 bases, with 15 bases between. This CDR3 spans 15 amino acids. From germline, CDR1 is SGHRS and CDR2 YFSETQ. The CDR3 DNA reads TGCGCCAGCAGCTTGAAGGACAGTAAGAGGTCACCCCTCCACTTT. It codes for CASSLKDSKRSPLHF.

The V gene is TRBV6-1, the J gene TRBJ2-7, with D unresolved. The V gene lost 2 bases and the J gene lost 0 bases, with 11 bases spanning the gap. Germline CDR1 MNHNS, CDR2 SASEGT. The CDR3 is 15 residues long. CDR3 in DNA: TGTGCCAGCAGTGAAATGGGGTCGAGCTCCTACGAGCAGTACTTC. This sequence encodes CASSEMGSSSYEQYF.

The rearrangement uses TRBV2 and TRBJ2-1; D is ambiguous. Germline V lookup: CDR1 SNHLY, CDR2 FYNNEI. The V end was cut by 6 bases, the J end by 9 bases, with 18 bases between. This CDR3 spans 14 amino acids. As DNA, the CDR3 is TGTGCCAGCAGCGTGGCTAGTGGGCGCGGTGAGCAGTTCTTC. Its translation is CASSVASGRGEQFF.